The sequence of this TCR beta chain was determined in a study of shared clonotypes between healthy human individuals. V gave up 7 bases and J gave up 1 base, with 19 bases separating them. Germline values: CDR1 SGHRS, CDR2 YFSETQ. The CDR3 is made up of 16 amino acids. Using immunoSEQ multiplex PCR, the repertoire was profiled, and TCRdb retains in-frame clones only, with some absent. The sample lists a few million clones, 80% to 95% seen once, with 0.35% to 0.5% in the top ten. The gene calls are TRBV5-1 and TRBJ2-3, with D possibly being TRBD1 (6 bases). The sequenced sample was naive CD4+ T cells from PBMCs. Stated subset: CD45RA+ positively selected. This sequence was found in a man aged 18 to 35 in good health. Some clones in this sample may be carry-over from other donors' samples. CDR3 in DNA: TGCGCCAGCGCTGAAACAGGGACGACCCGCACAGATACGCAGTATTTT. This sequence encodes CASAETGTTRTDTQYF. The complete variable domain, with remaining parts taken from reference TRBV5-1 and TRBJ2-3, reads KAGVTQTPRYLIKTRGQQVTLSCSPISGHRSVSWYQQTPGQGLQFLFEYFSETQRNKGNFPGRFSGRQFSNSRSEMNVSTLELGDSALYLCASAETGTTRTDTQYFGPGTRLTVL.